The clone carrying this TCR beta chain occurred many times. Its antigen is as yet unknown. Amplified regions were TCR beta CDR3 sequences from RNA transcripts. The TCR CDR3 was amplified in a first-round RT-PCR using the HTBI primer set. TCRdb ran MiXCR on the multiplex PCR reads and lists one entry per CDR3 protein. Seen here are roughly 510,000 distinct CDR3 sequences, about 20% observed once, and the top ten hold around a quarter. This sample stems from a study of T cells in Graves' hyperthyroidism and ophthalmopathy. Points from the study as a whole: Appearing also in blood were most of the thyroid clonotypes expanded above 0.001.

Patients with uncontrolled infections, other autoimmune diseases, pregnancy or lactation were excluded. Germline CDR1 is LNHDA and CDR2 is SQIVND (reference sequence). This CDR3 spans 16 amino acids. V was clipped by 6 bases and J by 6 bases; unmatched bases: 12. This clonotype was obtained from a man in his late teens or twenties with Graves' hyperthyroidism. This rearrangement joins TRBV19 to TRBJ1-5, with 9 bases aligning to TRBD1. The specimen sequenced was blood. The CDR3 protein is CASRSFGTGYSQPQHF. CDR3 sequence (DNA): TGTGCCAGTAGGTCCTTCGGGACAGGGTATAGTCAGCCCCAGCATTTT.